Presented here are 14 T cell receptor beta chains from one specimen sequenced in a study of T-cell memory formation after mild COVID-19. TCRdb re-called the 5' RACE reads through MiXCR, storing one row per CDR3 protein. The profile covers 140,000 to 150,000 distinct CDR3 sequences, with approximately 26% appearing a single time and 24% taken by the ten largest. The sequenced sample consisted of PBMCs or a T cell subset sorted from them (not recorded which). The receptors were gathered from an adult woman who had mild COVID-19 (a few samples of this study predate the infection). Cell type and time point are not known.

The chain combines TRBV11-2 with TRBJ2-5; TRBD2 matches at 7 bases. V was clipped by 5 bases and J by 5 bases; unmatched bases: 8. Germline CDR1 SGHAT, CDR2 FQNNGV. The CDR3 runs to 14 residues. This CDR3 reads CASSQTSQTETQYF. CDR3 in DNA: TGTGCCAGCAGCCAGACTAGCCAAACCGAGACCCAGTACTTC.

There are a few counts of this clonotype. The CDR3 coding sequence is TGTGCCAGTAGTATGGTCGGGGGGACCGAGCAGTACTTC. Protein product: CASSMVGGTEQYF. The chain carries TRBV19 and TRBJ2-7, with 7 bases aligning to TRBD2. CDR3 length: 13 amino acids. The V segment lost 3 bases and the J segment 6 bases; nucleotides outside the gene matches: 5. The germline CDR1 and CDR2 sequences are LNHDA and SQIVND (reference sequence).

This clonotype was seen more than once but under ten times. J is TRBJ2-1 and V is TRBV2; D unclear. CDR1 is SNHLY, CDR2 FYNNEI, per germline. The CDR3 runs to 12 residues. The V end was cut by 2 bases, the J end by 8 bases, with 7 bases between. CDR3 region: CASSESWDEQFF. The CDR3 DNA sequence: TGTGCCAGCAGTGAAAGTTGGGATGAGCAGTTCTTC.

This chain joins TRBV5-1 and TRBJ2-1; tentatively, D is TRBD2 (6 bases). CDR1 and CDR2 (germline): SGHRS, YFSETQ. Trimming removed 0 bases from V and 5 bases from J, with 12 bases in between. This CDR3 is built from 15 residues. The CDR3 spells CASSLGAGSHNEQFF. Written as DNA, the CDR3 is TGCGCCAGCAGCTTGGGCGCGGGGAGCCACAATGAGCAGTTCTTC. The full variable domain, completed using reference TRBV5-1 and TRBJ2-1, is KAGVTQTPRYLIKTRGQQVTLSCSPISGHRSVSWYQQTPGQGLQFLFEYFSETQRNKGNFPGRFSGRQFSNSRSEMNVSTLELGDSALYLCASSLGAGSHNEQFFGPGTRLTVL.

This clonotype was seen repeatedly, ten times or more. As DNA, the CDR3 is TGTGCCAGCAGCCCCGGGACAGAATACAATGAGCAGTTCTTC. Protein product: CASSPGTEYNEQFF. The chain employs TRBV7-2 and TRBJ2-1; 7 bases agree with TRBD1. J was trimmed by 4 bases and V by 5 bases; bases with no gene match: 5. This CDR3 is 14 amino acids long. The germline V gene has CDR1 SGHTA and CDR2 FQGNSA.

This chain connects TRBV12-3 or TRBV12-4 to TRBJ1-5; possible D gene TRBD1, 5 bases. The CDR3 contains 13 residues. V lost 6 bases to trimming and J lost 4 bases, with 10 bases between them. The CDR3 region has the DNA TGTGCCAGCAGCGGGGGGATTAATCAGCCCCAGCATTTT. Translating gives CASSGGINQPQHF.

CDR3 nucleotides: TGCGCCAGCAGCTTGGGGACAGGTGGAACAGATACGCAGTATTTT. Its protein product is CASSLGTGGTDTQYF. The V call is TRBV5-1, the J call TRBJ2-3; 7 positions match TRBD1. This CDR3 region has 15 residues. Trimming took 0 bases from V and 3 from J; bases not matched to a gene: 4. Looked up from germline, CDR1 is SGHRS and CDR2 is YFSETQ.

V and J are TRBV5-1 and TRBJ2-1; tentatively, D is TRBD1 or TRBD2 (5 bases each). V was shortened by 0 bases and J by 9 bases, with 13 bases between the two germline ends. Germline CDR1 reads SGHRS; CDR2 reads YFSETQ. This CDR3 is 14 amino acids long. The CDR3 is CASSLASGGREQFF. The CDR3 nucleotides read TGCGCCAGCAGCTTGGCCAGTGGGGGTCGTGAGCAGTTCTTC.

The chain uses TRBV6-2 or TRBV6-3 and TRBJ2-5; the D gene is possibly TRBD2 (5 bases). Germline V gives CDR1 MNHEY, CDR2 SVGEGT. The CDR3 totals 14 residues. Trimming shortened V by 2 bases and J by 1 base, and 8 bases separated the two germline ends. CDR3 amino acids: CASSYGSAQETQYF. In nucleotides, the CDR3 is TGTGCCAGCAGTTACGGTAGCGCCCAAGAGACCCAGTACTTC.

The rearrangement uses TRBV5-1 and TRBJ2-7; D is tentatively TRBD1 or TRBD2 (5 bases each). The V end was cut by 0 bases, the J end by 5 bases, with 12 bases between. The CDR3 runs 14 residues. Looked up from germline, CDR1 is SGHRS and CDR2 is YFSETQ. The CDR3 loop is CASSLGGSPHEQYF. The CDR3 nucleotides are TGCGCCAGCAGCTTGGGGGGGTCCCCCCACGAGCAGTACTTC.

This clonotype was seen only a few times. This chain uses TRBV29-1 with TRBJ2-7; possible D gene TRBD2, 6 bases. Trimming stripped 6 bases from V and 3 bases from J, with 12 bases between. CDR3 size: 12 residues. The germline V gene has CDR1 SQVTM and CDR2 ANQGSEA. The CDR3, as DNA: TGCAGCGTGTTGTCGGGAGTCTACGAGCAGTACTTC. It yields the protein CSVLSGVYEQYF.

The V call is TRBV15, the J call TRBJ2-7; D is unresolved. V lost 5 bases, J lost 2 bases, and 10 bases lay in between. The CDR3 extends over 13 amino acids. The V gene's germline CDR1 is LNHNV and CDR2 YYDKDF (reference sequence). CDR3 coding DNA: TGTGCCACCAGCTCCCGTCGAACCTACGAGCAGTACTTC. Its protein is CATSSRRTYEQYF.

The sample holds a few counts of this clonotype. The gene calls are TRBV24-1 and TRBJ1-4, with TRBD1 as a possible D gene (6 bases). Per germline, CDR1 KGHDR and CDR2 SFDVKD. The CDR3 is 12 amino acids. The V gene lost 5 bases and the J gene lost 6 bases, with 6 bases spanning the gap. The CDR3 region is CATSGTDEKLFF. The CDR3 DNA sequence: TGTGCCACCAGTGGGACAGATGAAAAACTGTTTTTT.

In this sample, this clonotype turned up a few times. The rearrangement links TRBV12-5 to TRBJ2-5; no clear D gene. Trimming stripped 3 bases from V and 4 bases from J, with 15 bases between. The germline CDR1 and CDR2 sequences are LGHNT and FRNRAP. This CDR3 region has 15 residues. Here the CDR3 reads CASGFPVGPTETQYF. DNA for the CDR3: TGTGCTAGTGGTTTTCCCGTGGGTCCGACAGAGACCCAGTACTTC.